The 20 T cell receptor beta chains presented below share a single source sample, sequenced in a study of blood T cell repertoires in COVID-19. Only in-frame clones appear in the TCRdb table, and some are missing; sequencing was by immunoSEQ multiplex PCR. Of about 68,000 clones in the sample, 88% are singletons; the top ten hold about 2.3%. Sequenced sample: peripheral blood. These receptors originate from a human donor in a cohort sampled during active COVID-19.

This chain uses TRBV9 with TRBJ2-1; 10 bases align to TRBD2. This CDR3 is 16 amino acids long. V lost 3 bases to trimming and J lost 7 bases; unmatched junction nucleotides: 10. The V gene's germline CDR1 is SGDLS and CDR2 YYNGEE. The CDR3, as DNA: TGTGCCAGCAGCGCAAGCGGGAGGGCCATAACTAATGAGCAGTTCTTC. This sequence encodes CASSASGRAITNEQFF.

The rearrangement uses TRBV27 and TRBJ1-2; 10 nucleotides agree with TRBD1. The CDR3 contains 16 residues. Losses at the gene ends were 7 bases for V and 6 bases for J; bases not matched to a gene: 14. Germline CDR1 is MNHEY and CDR2 is SMNVEV (reference sequence). The CDR3 DNA sequence: TGTGCCAGCACCTCGACAGGGGGCAATTTGGTTGATGGCTACACCTTC. It encodes CASTSTGGNLVDGYTF.

V usage is TRBV6-2 or TRBV6-3 and J usage is TRBJ2-1; 8 nucleotides match TRBD2. The CDR3 spans 15 residues. Germline CDR1 reads MNHEY; CDR2 reads SVGEGT. V lost 2 bases and J lost 5; bases outside the gene matches: 5. In DNA, the CDR3 is TGTGCCAGCAGTTACCGGCTAGCGGGTCACAATGAGCAGTTCTTC. It encodes CASSYRLAGHNEQFF.

The rearrangement uses TRBV6-5 and TRBJ1-5, with a tentative D call TRBD1 (6 bases). The CDR3 runs 13 residues. The germline V gene has CDR1 MNHEY and CDR2 SVGAGI. Trimming removed 6 bases at V and 7 bases at J, with 13 bases between. This chain's CDR3 is CASSTGLGQPQHF. CDR3 bases: TGTGCCAGCAGCACAGGGCTGGGGCAGCCCCAGCATTTT.

V usage is TRBV19 and J usage is TRBJ2-7; possibly TRBD2 for D (5 bases). The CDR3 consists of 15 residues. Germline V gene data show CDR1 as LNHDA and CDR2 as SQIVND (reference sequence). V was shortened by 3 bases and J by 5 bases, with 17 bases between the two germline ends. This CDR3 reads CASSINSVAGDEQYF. In nucleotides, the CDR3 is TGTGCCAGTAGTATTAATAGCGTGGCAGGTGACGAGCAGTACTTC.

This sequence joins TRBV7-9 and TRBJ2-3; a possible D gene is TRBD2 (6 bases). Germline lookup yields CDR1 SEHNR and CDR2 FQNEAQ (reference sequence). This CDR3 comprises 19 residues. Trimming took off 5 bases at V and 2 bases at J, with 26 bases between the two ends. The CDR3 loop reads CASSPDISGARAFTDTQYF. The CDR3 DNA sequence: TGTGCCAGCAGCCCGGACATTAGCGGAGCCCGCGCCTTCACAGATACGCAGTATTTT.

The chain carries TRBV5-1 and TRBJ1-1, with a weak D call TRBD1 (6 bases). The CDR3 is 14 amino acids. Trimming pared 10 bases from V and 5 bases from J, leaving 21 bases between. Germline V gene data show CDR1 as SGHRS and CDR2 as YFSETQ. As DNA, the CDR3 is TGCGCCCCCAGCTTGGGGGGGCGGGTGACTGAAGCTTTCTTT. It specifies CAPSLGGRVTEAFF.

The V call is TRBV5-4, the J call TRBJ2-2; a weak D match, TRBD1 (8 bases). Germline V lookup: CDR1 SGHNT, CDR2 YYREEE (reference sequence). Trimming removed 0 bases from V and 1 base from J, with 13 bases in between. This CDR3 spans 17 amino acids. The CDR3 loop reads CASSLATGGGNTGELFF. In DNA form, the CDR3 reads TGTGCCAGCAGCTTGGCCACAGGGGGGGGGAACACCGGGGAGCTGTTTTTT.

The genes are TRBV6-1 and TRBJ2-1, with D hard to call. V lost 2 bases and J 8 bases, leaving 13 bases between the germline ends. Germline CDR1 MNHNS, CDR2 SASEGT. The CDR3 is made up of 14 amino acids. In DNA, the CDR3 is TGTGCCAGCAGTGAACGCCTTCGGTTCGATGAGCAGTTCTTC. Translating it yields CASSERLRFDEQFF.

The chain recombines TRBV11-2 with TRBJ1-2, with 9 bases aligning to TRBD1. The junction had 13 bases not matched to a gene; V was cut back by 6 bases and J by 2 bases. The CDR3 is 17 residues long. CDR1 is SGHAT and CDR2 is FQNNGV in the germline V gene. CDR3 sequence (DNA): TGTGCCAGCAGAAGAGGGGACAGGGACATCGCGAACTATGGCTACACCTTC. Its translation is CASRRGDRDIANYGYTF. The full variable domain, with the rest looked up from reference TRBV11-2 and TRBJ1-2, is EAGVAQSPRYKIIEKRQSVAFWCNPISGHATLYWYQQILGQGPKLLIQFQNNGVVDDSQLPKDRFSAERLKGVDSTLKIQPAKLEDSAVYLCASRRGDRDIANYGYTFGSGTRLTVV.

The chain has TRBV30 and TRBJ1-1, with 7 bases that match TRBD1. The CDR3 runs 12 residues. Germline V gene lookup returns CDR1 GTSNPN and CDR2 SVGIG (reference sequence). Trimming took 1 base from V and 6 from J; bases not matched to a gene: 2. In nucleotides, the CDR3 is TGTGCCTGGAGTGGACAGGGCTCTGAAGCTTTCTTT. Its translation: CAWSGQGSEAFF.

The rearrangement joins TRBV2 to TRBJ2-1; 10 bases fit TRBD2. J lost 3 bases, V lost 8 bases, and 10 bases had no gene match. Looked up from germline, CDR1 is SNHLY and CDR2 is FYNNEI. This CDR3 spans 16 amino acids. The CDR3: CASSRGGLAVYNEQFF. CDR3 nucleotides: TGTGCCAGCTCCCGGGGCGGACTAGCGGTCTACAATGAGCAGTTCTTC.

V usage is TRBV18 and J usage is TRBJ1-5, with a possible D match to TRBD1 (5 bases). The CDR3 is made up of 15 amino acids. Germline V lookup: CDR1 KGHSH, CDR2 LQKENI. V was shortened by 4 bases and J by 7 bases, with 17 bases between the two germline ends. In DNA, the CDR3 is TGTGCCAGCTCACGATCTTCAGGGATAGGGCAGCCCCAGCATTTT. Protein product: CASSRSSGIGQPQHF.

The DNA for the CDR3 is TGTGCCAGCAGCGTAGGACAGTTGACTAATGAAAAACTGTTTTTT. Protein sequence: CASSVGQLTNEKLFF. This chain links TRBV9 with TRBJ1-4; TRBD1 is a possible D gene (5 bases). The CDR3 consists of 15 residues. The germline V gene has CDR1 SGDLS and CDR2 YYNGEE. Trimming left V 0 bases short and J 2 bases short, with 8 bases between.

The genes are TRBV6-5 and TRBJ2-2; possibly TRBD2 for D (6 bases). Germline V lookup: CDR1 MNHEY, CDR2 SVGAGI. This CDR3 has 13 residues. The V gene lost 6 bases and the J gene lost 6 bases, with 11 bases spanning the gap. For the CDR3, the DNA is TGTGCCAGCAGCGGAGGGGTTCCCGGGGAGCTGTTTTTT. This sequence encodes CASSGGVPGELFF.

The gene calls are TRBV6-5 and TRBJ2-1; possible D gene TRBD1, 6 bases. The CDR3 totals 16 residues. CDR1 is MNHEY, CDR2 SVGAGI, per germline. V lost 4 bases and J lost 0, with 13 bases in between. CDR3 DNA: TGTGCCAGCAGTTCCTATCAGGGGAGCTCCTACAATGAGCAGTTCTTC. Encoded protein: CASSSYQGSSYNEQFF.

The chain combines TRBV6-5 with TRBJ1-1, with D unresolved. Between the trimmed V and J ends, which lost 0 bases and 10 bases, there was a span of 6 bases. This CDR3 comprises 11 residues. Germline assignment: CDR1 MNHEY and CDR2 SVGAGI. CDR3 coding DNA: TGTGCCAGCAGTTACTCGAACTCAGCTTTCTTT. It is translated as CASSYSNSAFF.

The chain joins TRBV27 to TRBJ1-1; 12 bases match TRBD1. V gave up 6 bases and J gave up 11 bases; unmatched junction bases: 19. Germline CDR1 MNHEY, CDR2 SMNVEV (reference sequence). The CDR3 covers 17 residues. The CDR3 nucleotides read TGTGCCAGCAGCCCCCTCGGGACAGGGGGCGCTTCGGGTCAGGCTTTCTTT. It is translated as CASSPLGTGGASGQAFF.

J is TRBJ2-5 and V is TRBV9; no reliable D call. V was clipped by 1 base and J by 4 bases, with 11 bases between them. This CDR3 is built from 14 residues. Germline-derived CDR1 and CDR2 are SGDLS and YYNGEE. CDR3 nucleotide sequence: TGTGCCAGCAGCGTATCTAGTGCCGGAGAGACCCAGTACTTC. Translation: CASSVSSAGETQYF.

In this sample, this clone turned up a few times. This chain links TRBV9 with TRBJ2-7, with 11 bases aligning to TRBD2. There are 14 residues in the CDR3. Germline V gene lookup returns CDR1 SGDLS and CDR2 YYNGEE. J gave up 5 bases and V 1 base, and 2 bases lay outside the gene matches. The CDR3 coding sequence is TGTGCCAGCAGCGTACTAGCGGGAGGAAACGAGCAGTACTTC. Its translation: CASSVLAGGNEQYF.